The text below deals with one TCR beta chain. Assay used: immunoSEQ multiplex PCR; TCRdb lists only in-frame clones, some missing. The repertoire holds some 150,000 clones, approximately 90% seen once, with roughly 3.9% in the top ten. The germline V gene encodes CDR1 LNHNV and CDR2 YYDKDF (reference sequence). V shed 0 bases, J shed 10 bases, and the junction held 2 bases outside the gene matches. This CDR3 comprises 12 residues. This entry belongs to a study of blood T cell repertoires in COVID-19. This receptor was obtained from a man aged 18 to 29 with active or convalescent COVID-19. The specimen was peripheral blood. The chain carries TRBV15 and TRBJ1-1, with 7 bases lining up with TRBD1. CDR3 region: CATSRDQGGAFF. The CDR3 DNA reads TGTGCCACCAGCAGAGATCAGGGGGGAGCTTTCTTT.